These 12 T cell receptor beta chains were sequenced from one sample in a study of blood T cell repertoires in COVID-19. Produced via immunoSEQ multiplex PCR; TCRdb's table is partial and in-frame only. There are under 300,000 clones in the sample; 70% to 90% occur only once, and approximately 2% lies in the top ten. Sample: PBMCs or T cells enriched from blood (not recorded which). The receptors here all came from a woman aged 55-69 years in a cohort exposed to, infected with or recovered from COVID-19 (not recorded which).

V is TRBV2 and J is TRBJ2-3; perhaps TRBD2 as D (6 bases). Germline CDR1 reads SNHLY; CDR2 reads FYNNEI. The CDR3 sequence is 16 residues long. V dropped 4 bases and J dropped 3 bases, with 17 bases sitting between them. CDR3 bases: TGTGCCAGCAGTGGGGGCGGCGGGATAAGGACAGATACGCAGTATTTT. This codes for CASSGGGGIRTDTQYF.

The chain has TRBV3-1 (or the pseudogene TRBV3-2) and TRBJ1-2; no clear D gene. This CDR3 comprises 12 residues. In germline, CDR1 is LGHDT, CDR2 YNNKEL (reference sequence). Trimming took 1 base from V and 7 from J, leaving 7 bases between them. The CDR3 DNA reads as TGTGCCAGCAGCCAAGTAAAGAGTGGCTACACCTTC. Amino acids: CASSQVKSGYTF.

V and J are TRBV19 and TRBJ1-4; TRBD1 aligns across 7 bases. The germline gives CDR1 LNHDA, CDR2 SQIVND (reference sequence). The CDR3 loop spans 15 amino acids. The ends lost 9 bases at V and 0 bases at J; junction bases unmatched: 7. The CDR3 sequence: CASGHRGSTNEKLFF. In nucleotides, the CDR3 is TGTGCCAGCGGACACAGGGGCTCAACTAATGAAAAACTGTTTTTT.

The CDR3 is CASSNSQGAGETQYF. CDR3 nucleotides: TGTGCCAGCAGCAATTCACAGGGGGCAGGAGAGACCCAGTACTTC. The chain is built from TRBV7-2 and TRBJ2-5, with TRBD1 identical over 9 bases. Germline values: CDR1 SGHTA, CDR2 FQGNSA. V dropped 5 bases and J dropped 4; count of bases not matched to a gene: 8. The CDR3 sequence is 15 residues long. The full variable domain, its missing parts supplied by reference TRBV7-2 and TRBJ2-5, is GAGVSQSPSNKVTEKGKDVELRCDPISGHTALYWYRQSLGQGLEFLIYFQGNSAPDKSGLPSDRFSAERTGGSVSTLTIQRTQQEDSAVYLCASSNSQGAGETQYFGPGTRLLVL.

The genes are TRBV6-6 and TRBJ2-7; 10 nucleotides line up with TRBD2. V lost 5 bases and J lost 5; bases outside the gene matches: 9. Germline CDR1 MNHNY, CDR2 SVGAGI (reference sequence). This CDR3 contains 15 residues. The CDR3 loop is CASSRPGTSDHEQYF. The CDR3 DNA follows: TGTGCCAGCAGTCGCCCAGGGACTAGCGATCACGAGCAGTACTTC.

This clone has only one observation. This chain links TRBV9 with TRBJ2-3; 7 positions agree with TRBD2. V trimming: 4 bases; J trimming: 1 base; junction bases outside the gene matches: 9. Germline loops: CDR1 SGDLS, CDR2 YYNGEE. CDR3 length: 16 residues. The CDR3 nucleotides read TGTGCCAGCAGCCCGCAGGGAGGGAGGGGCACAGATACGCAGTATTTT. Encoded protein: CASSPQGGRGTDTQYF. The whole variable domain, remainder taken from reference TRBV9 and TRBJ2-3, is DSGVTQTPKHLITATGQRVTLRCSPRSGDLSVYWYQQSLDQGLQFLIQYYNGEERAKGNILERFSAQQFPDLHSELNLSSLELGDSALYFCASSPQGGRGTDTQYFGPGTRLTVL.

The gene calls are TRBV11-2 and TRBJ2-7, with TRBD2 matching over 11 bases. This CDR3 has 16 residues. Germline CDR1 and CDR2: SGHAT and FQNNGV. With 6 bases clipped from V and 1 base from J, the junction kept 8 bases outside the gene matches. CDR3 nucleotide sequence: TGTGCCAGCAGAATCCGGGGACTAGCGGAATCCTACGAGCAGTACTTC. This sequence encodes CASRIRGLAESYEQYF.

This clone was counted only a few times. V usage is TRBV7-9 and J usage is TRBJ1-5; D is possibly TRBD1 (5 bases). The CDR3 spans 17 residues. The germline CDR1 and CDR2 sequences are SEHNR and FQNEAQ (reference sequence). The V gene lost 2 bases and the J gene lost 0 bases, with 14 bases spanning the gap. CDR3 DNA: TGTGCCAGCAGCTTAATTATGGGGGGGAATAGCAATCAGCCCCAGCATTTT. It specifies CASSLIMGGNSNQPQHF.

This chain links TRBV27 with TRBJ2-7, with D perhaps matching TRBD2 (6 bases). Trimming pared 8 bases from V and 3 bases from J, leaving 14 bases between. Per germline, CDR1 MNHEY and CDR2 SMNVEV (reference sequence). This CDR3 region has 13 residues. The chain's CDR3 is CASCSPGGYEQYF. In nucleotides, the CDR3 is TGTGCCAGCTGTTCCCCCGGGGGCTACGAGCAGTACTTC.

This clone was seen just once. The chain uses TRBV20-1 and TRBJ2-7, with D possibly matching TRBD2 (5 bases). CDR1 DFQATT and CDR2 SNEGSKA come from the germline V gene (reference sequence). Between the trimmed V and J ends, which lost 3 bases and 0 bases, there was a span of 21 bases. The CDR3 extends over 17 amino acids. The CDR3 bases are TGCAGTGCTAGTCCTACACCGGGGTTCTCCTACTCCTACGAGCAGTACTTC. It codes for CSASPTPGFSYSYEQYF.

The V gene is TRBV2, the J gene TRBJ2-6; D might be TRBD1 (6 bases). This CDR3 comprises 13 residues. The V end was cut by 11 bases, the J end by 2 bases, with 10 bases between. CDR1 and CDR2 from the germline V gene are SNHLY and FYNNEI. CDR3 in amino acids: CAGNRAGANVLTF. The CDR3 DNA is TGTGCCGGCAACAGGGCTGGGGCCAACGTCCTGACTTTC.

This chain connects TRBV28 to TRBJ2-4, with TRBD2 matching 14 bases. Germline V gene sequence: CDR1 MDHEN, CDR2 SYDVKM. CDR3 length equals 19 residues. V shed 7 bases, J shed 0 bases, and the junction held 11 bases outside the gene matches. Here the CDR3 reads CASTASGTSGRRAKNIQYF. CDR3 DNA sequence: TGTGCCAGCACCGCCTCCGGGACTAGCGGGAGAAGAGCCAAAAACATTCAGTACTTC.